This entry lists 6 T cell receptor beta chains sequenced from one sample in a study of beta chain features in type 1 diabetes. Overall study results and limits: Moderate yet significant TCRB CDR3 shortening was seen in Type 1 diabetes patients in all four CD4+ subsets.

Every isolated RNA sample was fully reverse transcribed, so sequencing captured expressed TCRB transcripts. Generated by immunoSEQ multiplex PCR, the TCRdb table keeps only in-frame clones and is missing some. Of 200,000 to 250,000 clones in the sample, roughly 13% are singletons; the top ten hold roughly 0.019%. These receptors' antigens are unknown. Sequenced material: naive CD4+ T cells from blood. The origin of the receptors is a man aged 25 to 45 with type 1 diabetes.

The chain has TRBV5-4 and TRBJ1-6, with 9 bases lining up with TRBD1. This CDR3 has 15 amino acids. V lost 0 bases, J lost 7 bases, and 2 bases stayed unmatched. From germline, CDR1 is SGHNT and CDR2 YYREEE (reference sequence). The CDR3 DNA reads as TGTGCCAGCAGCTTGGGCGGGACAGGGAATTCACCCCTCCACTTT. Protein product: CASSLGGTGNSPLHF.

The chain joins TRBV6-1 to TRBJ2-1; D might be TRBD1 (6 bases). The CDR3 runs to 16 residues. CDR1 and CDR2 from the germline V gene are MNHNS and SASEGT. Trimming removed 4 bases at V and 5 bases at J, with 18 bases between. CDR3 sequence reads: CASSAPGQGRNNEQFF. CDR3 coding DNA: TGTGCCAGCAGTGCCCCCGGGCAGGGGCGTAACAATGAGCAGTTCTTC.

The chain couples TRBV30 to TRBJ2-1; 10 bases are a match to TRBD2. CDR3 length: 18 residues. Germline V gene data show CDR1 as GTSNPN and CDR2 as SVGIG (reference sequence). The V and J ends lost 3 bases and 5 bases, in that order; junction bases with no gene match: 16. The CDR3, as DNA: TGTGCCTGGAGGACCAGCGGGGGGGCTGGTCGGCGGCACAATGAGCAGTTCTTC. The encoded protein is CAWRTSGGAGRRHNEQFF.

This clone has just a few counts. This chain connects TRBV18 to TRBJ1-6; 8 bases fit TRBD1. The CDR3 sequence is 15 residues long. Germline-derived CDR1 and CDR2 are KGHSH and LQKENI. Unmatched junction bases numbered 6, after V lost 1 base and J lost 10 bases. This chain's CDR3 is CASSPQGQGGSPLHF. DNA of the CDR3: TGTGCCAGCTCACCACAAGGACAGGGCGGATCACCCCTCCACTTT.

This clone was observed a handful of times. The chain employs TRBV30 and TRBJ1-5, with TRBD1 matching 8 bases. This CDR3 is built from 15 residues. Germline CDR1 GTSNPN, CDR2 SVGIG (reference sequence). The V segment lost 3 bases and the J segment 1 base; nucleotides outside the gene matches: 5. The CDR3 region is CAWSQGAESNQPQHF. CDR3 DNA sequence: TGTGCCTGGAGCCAGGGGGCGGAAAGCAATCAGCCCCAGCATTTT.

The rearrangement links TRBV19 to TRBJ2-1, with a possible D match to TRBD1 (8 bases). Deletions cut 6 bases from V and 13 bases from J, with 16 bases between. This CDR3 region has 12 residues. The germline V gene encodes CDR1 LNHDA and CDR2 SQIVND (reference sequence). The CDR3: CASRVQGGHQFF. Written as DNA, the CDR3 is TGTGCCAGTAGAGTACAGGGGGGGCATCAGTTCTTC.